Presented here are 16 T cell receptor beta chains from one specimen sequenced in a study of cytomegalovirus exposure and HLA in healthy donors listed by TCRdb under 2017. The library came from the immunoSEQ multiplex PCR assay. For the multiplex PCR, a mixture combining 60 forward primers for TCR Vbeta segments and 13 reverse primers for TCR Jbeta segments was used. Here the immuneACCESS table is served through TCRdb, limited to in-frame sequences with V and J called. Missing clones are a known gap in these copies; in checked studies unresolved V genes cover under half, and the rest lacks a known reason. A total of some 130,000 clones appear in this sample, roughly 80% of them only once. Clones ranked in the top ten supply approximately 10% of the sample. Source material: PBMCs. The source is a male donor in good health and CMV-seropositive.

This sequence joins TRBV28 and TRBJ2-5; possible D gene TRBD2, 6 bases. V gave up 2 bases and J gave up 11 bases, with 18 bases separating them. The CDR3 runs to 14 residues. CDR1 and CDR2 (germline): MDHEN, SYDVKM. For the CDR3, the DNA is TGTGCCAGCAGTTTACAGGCACCCCCGGGGGAGCAGTACTTC. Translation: CASSLQAPPGEQYF.

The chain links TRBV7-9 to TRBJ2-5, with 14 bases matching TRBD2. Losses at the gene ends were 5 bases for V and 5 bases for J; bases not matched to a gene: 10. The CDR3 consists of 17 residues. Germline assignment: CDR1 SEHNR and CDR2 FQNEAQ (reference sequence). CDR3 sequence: CASSPGTSGSRRETQYF. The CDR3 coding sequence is TGTGCCAGCAGCCCCGGGACTAGCGGGAGCAGAAGGGAGACCCAGTACTTC.

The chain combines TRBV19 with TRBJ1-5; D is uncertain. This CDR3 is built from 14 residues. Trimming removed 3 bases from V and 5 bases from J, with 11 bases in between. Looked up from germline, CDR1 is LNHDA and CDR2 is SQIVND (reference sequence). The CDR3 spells CASSIEVWDQPQHF. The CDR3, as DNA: TGTGCCAGTAGTATTGAGGTATGGGATCAGCCCCAGCATTTT.

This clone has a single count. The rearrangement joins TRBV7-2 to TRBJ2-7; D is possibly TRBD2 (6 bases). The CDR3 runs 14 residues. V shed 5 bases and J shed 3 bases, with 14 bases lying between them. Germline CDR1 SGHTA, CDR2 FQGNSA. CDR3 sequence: CASSPRDWNYEQYF. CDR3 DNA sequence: TGTGCCAGCAGCCCTCGGGACTGGAACTACGAGCAGTACTTC.

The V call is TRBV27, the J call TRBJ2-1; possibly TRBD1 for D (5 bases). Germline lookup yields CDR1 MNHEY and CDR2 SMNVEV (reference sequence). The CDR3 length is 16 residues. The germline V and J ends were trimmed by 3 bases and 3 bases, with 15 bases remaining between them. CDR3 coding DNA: TGTGCCAGCAGTTTTGGGTGGGGCGGAAGCTACAATGAGCAGTTCTTC. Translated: CASSFGWGGSYNEQFF.

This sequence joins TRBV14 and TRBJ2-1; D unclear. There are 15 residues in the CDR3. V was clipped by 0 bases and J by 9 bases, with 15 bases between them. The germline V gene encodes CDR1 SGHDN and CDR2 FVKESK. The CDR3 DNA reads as TGTGCCAGCAGCCAAGATCCCATTAACTCGGGTGAGCAGTTCTTC. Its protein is CASSQDPINSGEQFF.

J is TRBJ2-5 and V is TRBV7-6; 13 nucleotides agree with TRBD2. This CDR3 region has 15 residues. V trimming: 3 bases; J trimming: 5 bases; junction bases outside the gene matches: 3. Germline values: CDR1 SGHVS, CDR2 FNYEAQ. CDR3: CASSFELAGGETQYF. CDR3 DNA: TGTGCCAGCAGCTTCGAACTAGCGGGGGGGGAGACCCAGTACTTC.

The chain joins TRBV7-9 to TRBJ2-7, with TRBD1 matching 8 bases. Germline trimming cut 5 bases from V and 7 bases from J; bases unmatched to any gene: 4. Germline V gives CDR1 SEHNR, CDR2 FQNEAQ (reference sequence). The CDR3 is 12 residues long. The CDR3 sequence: CASSQGAREQYF. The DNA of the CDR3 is TGTGCCAGCAGCCAGGGGGCGAGAGAGCAGTACTTC.

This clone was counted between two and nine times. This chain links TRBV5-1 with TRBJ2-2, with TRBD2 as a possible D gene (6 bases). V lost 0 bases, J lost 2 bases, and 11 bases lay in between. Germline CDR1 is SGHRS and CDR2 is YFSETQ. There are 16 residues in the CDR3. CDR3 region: CASSLGVAANTGELFF. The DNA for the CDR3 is TGCGCCAGCAGCTTGGGAGTAGCGGCCAACACCGGGGAGCTGTTTTTT. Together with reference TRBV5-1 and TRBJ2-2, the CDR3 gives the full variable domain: KAGVTQTPRYLIKTRGQQVTLSCSPISGHRSVSWYQQTPGQGLQFLFEYFSETQRNKGNFPGRFSGRQFSNSRSEMNVSTLELGDSALYLCASSLGVAANTGELFFGEGSRLTVL.

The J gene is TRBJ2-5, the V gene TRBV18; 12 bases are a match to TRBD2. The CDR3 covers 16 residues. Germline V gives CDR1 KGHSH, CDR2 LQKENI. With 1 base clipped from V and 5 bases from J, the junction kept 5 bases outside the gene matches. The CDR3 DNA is TGTGCCAGCTCACCACAGACTAGCGGGAGCGGGGAGACCCAGTACTTC. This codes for CASSPQTSGSGETQYF.

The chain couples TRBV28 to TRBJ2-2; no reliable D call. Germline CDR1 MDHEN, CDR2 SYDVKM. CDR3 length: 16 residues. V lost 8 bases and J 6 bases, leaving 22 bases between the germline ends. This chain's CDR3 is CASRRYEPRRPGELFF. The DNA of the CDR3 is TGTGCCAGCCGCCGTTATGAACCGCGCCGCCCCGGGGAGCTGTTTTTT.

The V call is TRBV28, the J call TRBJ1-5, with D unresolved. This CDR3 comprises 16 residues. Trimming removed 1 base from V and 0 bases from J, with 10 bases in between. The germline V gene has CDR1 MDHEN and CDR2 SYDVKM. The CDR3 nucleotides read TGTGCCAGCAGTTTATACCGGTCTTATAGCAATCAGCCCCAGCATTTT. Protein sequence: CASSLYRSYSNQPQHF.

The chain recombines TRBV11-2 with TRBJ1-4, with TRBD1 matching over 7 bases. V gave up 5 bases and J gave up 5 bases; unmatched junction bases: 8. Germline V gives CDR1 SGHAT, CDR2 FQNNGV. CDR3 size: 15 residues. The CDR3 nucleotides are TGTGCCAGCAGCCCATATACAGGGGAGAATGAAAAACTGTTTTTT. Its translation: CASSPYTGENEKLFF.

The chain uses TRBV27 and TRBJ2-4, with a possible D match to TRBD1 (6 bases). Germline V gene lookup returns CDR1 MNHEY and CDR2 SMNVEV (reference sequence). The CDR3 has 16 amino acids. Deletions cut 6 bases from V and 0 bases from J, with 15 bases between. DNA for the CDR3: TGTGCCAGCAGAAGTGGGACAAACTTAGCCAAAAACATTCAGTACTTC. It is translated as CASRSGTNLAKNIQYF.

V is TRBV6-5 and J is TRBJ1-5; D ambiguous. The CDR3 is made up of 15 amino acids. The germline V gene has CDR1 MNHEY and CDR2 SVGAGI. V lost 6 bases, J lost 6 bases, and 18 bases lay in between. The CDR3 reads CASRKIGRESQPQHF. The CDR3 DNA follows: TGTGCCAGCAGGAAAATAGGACGGGAAAGTCAGCCCCAGCATTTT.

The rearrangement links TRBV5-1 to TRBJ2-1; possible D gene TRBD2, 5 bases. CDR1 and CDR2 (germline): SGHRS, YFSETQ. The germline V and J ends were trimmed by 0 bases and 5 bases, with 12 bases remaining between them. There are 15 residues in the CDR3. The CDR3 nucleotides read TGCGCCAGCAGCTTGGGAGGGTCGGGCAACAATGAGCAGTTCTTC. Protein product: CASSLGGSGNNEQFF.